This T cell receptor beta chain emerged from a study of beta chain features in type 1 diabetes (dated by TCRdb to the late 2010s). Study-level background: Mean age, gender distribution, total cell number and subset yield were not different between patients and healthy donors. Across all samples, about 110 million sorted cells were examined, and cell number per subset correlated strongly with RNA yield. In the study, TCRB repertoires of sorted circulating CD4+ T cell subsets from recently diagnosed type 1 diabetes patients were compared with those of matched healthy donors. Regulatory and stem cell-like memory subsets were isolated from only 8 patients and about eight healthy donors, whereas naive and central memory subsets came from all 30 or so donors. What the authors observed across the whole study: HLA sub-analyses involved small numbers of individuals, so any influence of HLA type on TCRB rearrangement remained unresolved. Shorter templates might have been favored by PCR, but patient and control samples were amplified and corrected together, so both groups would have been affected equally by any skew. Because cDNA rather than genomic DNA was sequenced, highly expressing activated cells could have been over-represented, although no difference in activation and CD3 levels was found between groups. Fewer insertions and more nucleotide deletions at VDJ recombination sites were observed in patients with type 1 diabetes, implying thymic rearrangement abnormalities. Naive, central memory and regulatory TCRB repertoires appeared to be more alike among patients than among healthy donors. In all four CD4+ subsets, TCRB CDR3 length was moderately but significantly shorter in type 1 diabetes patients.

There are a few counts of this clone. The antigen this receptor binds is unknown. Qualities for individual bases were not recorded, and no much larger clone is one base off. Each donor gave one peripheral blood draw, around 0.12 L on average, collected into heparinised tubes. Naive, central memory, regulatory and stem cell-like memory CD4+ T cells were sorted on a BD FACSAria II using a panel including CD45RO, CCR7, CD25, CD127, CD95 and CD27. Purity was above 98% for every sorted population. PBMCs were isolated immediately by Lymphoprep density gradient centrifugation and stained directly without culture. So that batch effects would be minimized, each experiment stained and sorted samples in pairs, pairing one healthy donor with one patient. Inclusive of the bounding cysteine and phenylalanine, the CDR3 is 15 residues long. Of all the DNA, just the CDR3 is kept, 45 bases in frame from base 1. Compared with germline, V lacks 4 bases and J lacks 7 bases; bases without a gene match: 7. Via the germline V gene, CDR1 is KGHSH and CDR2 LQKENI.

The High Capacity cDNA Reverse Transcription Kit was used to reverse transcribe all of the isolated RNA, meaning that expressed TCRB transcripts were what got sequenced. Deep immunoSEQ sequencing was applied to naive, central memory and regulatory T cell samples, giving an average of approximately 4 million total reads per sample. Sorted cells were lysed in RLT buffer and RNA was extracted with DNase-treated RNeasy Micro or Mini kits, depending on cell number. To prevent cross-contamination, every cell subset was processed on its own, while patient and healthy donor samples were processed together. TCRB sequences were amplified from cDNA with the immunoSEQ multiplex PCR, producing 87-bp fragments spanning the CDR3 region. Amplicons were sequenced on the Illumina HiSeq platform. The source study handled its data this way. PCR bias was computationally corrected using synthetic template baselines, reads within Hamming distance 2 were collapsed, and singletons that could not be merged were discarded. Reads were aligned to IMGT to assign V, D and J genes, CDR3 length, and insertions or deletions at six rearrangement sites. Within each subset, clonotype counts were normalized to sorted cell number, after which true diversity and Gini coefficients were computed with the tcR R package. The overlap coefficient, calculated on TCRB nucleotide sequences, was used to quantify repertoire sharing. Out-of-frame TCRB sequences from naive cells were analyzed to stand in for the pre-selection repertoire. As stored in TCRdb, this immuneACCESS dataset retains in-frame rearrangements with V and J assigned. A fraction of the clones does not appear; measured against another copy, unresolved V genes explain less than half of the discrepancy, and the remainder lacks a known reason. That table furnishes V, J and clone size, whereas the DNA furnished D and trimming. Present in this sample are more than 300,000 clones, about 15% of which were seen just once. The ten biggest clones cover roughly 0.019% of the sample.

The sequence links TRBV18 to TRBJ2-2; 9 central bases correspond to TRBD1. The sequenced sample was naive CD4+ T cells from blood. This sample's cell subset or site label indicates: true naive CD4+ T cells. This receptor was taken from a woman aged 18-29 years in good health. The CDR3 corresponds to CASSRGTGYDGELFF. The DNA sequence is given as TGTGCCAGCTCACGCGGGACAGGGTACGACGGGGAGCTGTTTTTT.